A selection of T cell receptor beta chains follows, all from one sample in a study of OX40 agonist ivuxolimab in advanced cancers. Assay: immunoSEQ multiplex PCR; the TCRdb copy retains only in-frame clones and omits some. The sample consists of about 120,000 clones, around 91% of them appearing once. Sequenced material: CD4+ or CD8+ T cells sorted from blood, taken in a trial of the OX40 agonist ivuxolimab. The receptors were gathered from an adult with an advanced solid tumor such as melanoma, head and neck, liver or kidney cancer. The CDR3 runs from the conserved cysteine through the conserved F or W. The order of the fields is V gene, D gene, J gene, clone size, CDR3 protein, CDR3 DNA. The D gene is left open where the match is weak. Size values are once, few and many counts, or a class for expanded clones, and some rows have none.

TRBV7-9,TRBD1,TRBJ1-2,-,CASSLPRGSVGYTF,TGTGCCAGCAGCTTGCCCAGGGGGTCCGTCGGCTACACCTTC
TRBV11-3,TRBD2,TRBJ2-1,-,CASSRLAGGINEQFF,TGTGCCAGCAGCCGACTAGCGGGGGGGATAAATGAGCAGTTCTTC
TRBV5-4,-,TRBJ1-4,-,CAAGAKDEKLFF,TGTGCCGCGGGGGCGAAGGATGAAAAACTGTTTTTT
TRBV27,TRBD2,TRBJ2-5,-,CASRTRGGDKTIQETQYF,TGTGCCAGCAGAACCCGGGGGGGGGACAAAACTATCCAAGAGACCCAGTACTTC
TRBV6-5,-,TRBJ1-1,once,CASSPGGSNTEAFF,TGTGCCAGCAGTCCTGGGGGCTCGAACACTGAAGCTTTCTTT
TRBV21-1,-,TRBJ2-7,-,CASSKENGIHEQYF,TGTGCCAGCAGCAAAGAAAATGGGATCCACGAGCAGTACTTC
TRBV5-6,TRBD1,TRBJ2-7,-,CASSLGQGNYEQYF,TGTGCCAGCAGCTTGGGACAGGGTAACTACGAGCAGTACTTC
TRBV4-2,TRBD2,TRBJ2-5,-,CASSQKPLAEETQYF,TGTGCCAGCAGCCAAAAACCCCTAGCGGAAGAGACCCAGTACTTC
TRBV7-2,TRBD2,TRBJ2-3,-,CASSLAGLDADTQYF,TGTGCCAGCAGCTTAGCGGGACTAGATGCAGATACGCAGTATTTT
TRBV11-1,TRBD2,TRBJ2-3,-,CASSLSIAGVPTDTQYF,TGTGCCAGCAGCTTAAGTATAGCGGGGGTACCCACAGATACGCAGTATTTT
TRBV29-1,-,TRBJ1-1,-,CSVESGGWGSKPEAFF,TGCAGCGTTGAATCGGGGGGTTGGGGGAGTAAGCCTGAAGCTTTCTTT
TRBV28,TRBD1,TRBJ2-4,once,CASHRGQGARIQYF,TGTGCCAGCCACCGGGGACAGGGGGCTCGGATTCAGTACTTC
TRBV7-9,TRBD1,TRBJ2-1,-,CASTRGQGDEQFF,TGTGCCAGCACCCGTGGACAGGGCGATGAGCAGTTCTTC
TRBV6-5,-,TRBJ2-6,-,CASSYFGGSGANVLTF,TGTGCCAGCAGTTACTTCGGGGGTTCTGGGGCCAACGTCCTGACTTTC
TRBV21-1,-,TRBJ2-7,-,CASSNSCGDDYEQYF,TGTGCCAGCAGCAATAGTTGCGGGGACGACTACGAGCAGTACTTC
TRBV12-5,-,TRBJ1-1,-,CASGFLNTEAFF,TGTGCTAGTGGCTTCCTTAACACTGAAGCTTTCTTT
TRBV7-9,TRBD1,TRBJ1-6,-,CASSQGGGYYNSPLHF,TGTGCCAGCAGCCAGGGGGGGGGCTACTATAATTCACCCCTCCACTTT
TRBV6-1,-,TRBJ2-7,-,CASSLPGGSYEQYF,TGTGCCAGCAGCCTTCCTGGGGGATCCTACGAGCAGTACTTC
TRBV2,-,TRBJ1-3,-,CASRKDVSGNTIYF,TGTGCCAGCAGGAAGGACGTCTCTGGAAACACCATATATTTT
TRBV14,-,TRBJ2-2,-,CASSQDGSLSRELFF,TGTGCCAGCAGCCAAGATGGTTCCCTCTCGCGGGAGCTGTTTTTT
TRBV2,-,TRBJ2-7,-,CASSVVSSYEQYF,TGTGCCAGCAGTGTGGTGAGCTCCTACGAGCAGTACTTC
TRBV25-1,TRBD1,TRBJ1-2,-,CASSERDSAYYGYTF,TGTGCCAGCAGTGAAAGGGACAGCGCTTACTATGGCTACACCTTC
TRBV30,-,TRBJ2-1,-,CAWGAPLNEQFF,TGTGCCTGGGGAGCCCCCCTCAATGAGCAGTTCTTC
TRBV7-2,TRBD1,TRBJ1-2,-,CASSLGGQGYYGYTF,TGTGCCAGCAGCTTAGGGGGACAGGGGTACTATGGCTACACCTTC
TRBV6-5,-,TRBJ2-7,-,CASSLGQGNDYEQYF,TGTGCCAGCAGTTTGGGGCAGGGTAATGATTACGAGCAGTACTTC
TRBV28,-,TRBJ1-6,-,CASSPPLHF,TGTGCCAGCAGTCCCCCCCTCCACTTT
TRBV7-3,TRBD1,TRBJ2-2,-,CASSSRQGGYTGELFF,TGTGCCAGCAGCTCCCGACAGGGGGGGTACACCGGGGAGCTGTTTTTT
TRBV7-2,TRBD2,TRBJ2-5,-,CASSSPSGRETQYF,TGTGCCAGCAGCTCACCTAGCGGGAGAGAGACCCAGTACTTC
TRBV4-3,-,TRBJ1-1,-,CASSQDMDASTEAFF,TGCGCCAGCAGCCAAGATATGGACGCGAGCACTGAAGCTTTCTTT
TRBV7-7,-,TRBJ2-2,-,CASPNPIRGAGELFF,TGTGCCAGCCCCAATCCTATCAGGGGTGCCGGGGAGCTGTTTTTT